The entry below describes one T cell receptor (beta chain). The data were obtained in a study of control samples from healthy donors and cancer patients. The table came from immunoSEQ multiplex PCR; TCRdb's copy has only in-frame clones and leaves some out. The data show 30,000 to 35,000 clones, around 87% seen once. Sequenced: PBMCs. The TCR comes from a middle-aged woman with lung cancer.

The CDR3 loop reads CASSIQLGHTDTQYF. As DNA, the CDR3 is TGTGCCAGTAGTATCCAGCTTGGGCACACAGATACGCAGTATTTT. This chain connects TRBV19 to TRBJ2-3; D unclear. Trimming shortened V by 3 bases and J by 2 bases, and 12 bases separated the two germline ends. Germline CDR1 is LNHDA and CDR2 is SQIVND (reference sequence). The CDR3 sequence is 15 residues long.